This is a list of T cell receptor beta chains from one sample in a study of shared clonotypes between healthy human individuals. Sequencing was performed with immunoSEQ multiplex PCR; in TCRdb, only in-frame clones are kept and a portion is missing. The table shows about 870,000 clones, with 80% to 95% occurring only once. Sequencing was done on a sample of naive CD8+ T cells sorted from blood. The receptors come from a man aged 30 to 45 in good health. The CDR3 runs from the conserved cysteine through the conserved F or W. Fields, in order: J gene, D gene, V gene, clone size, CDR3 DNA, CDR3 protein. The D gene is left open where the match is weak. Clone size is given for some rows only: seen once, a few or many times, or a class if the clone is expanded.

TRBJ2-7	.	TRBV7-6	.	TGTGCCAGCAGCCGCGGGGCGGGGGAGCAGTACTTC	CASSRGAGEQYF
TRBJ2-1	.	TRBV9	.	TGTGCCAGCAGCGCGGCGATCTACAATGAGCAGTTCTTC	CASSAAIYNEQFF
TRBJ2-1	.	TRBV13	.	TGTGCCAGCAGTTCGAAGGATGAGCAGTTCTTC	CASSSKDEQFF
TRBJ2-2	TRBD2	TRBV10-3	.	TGTGCCATCAGTGAGCTAGCGGGAGAGGGCGGCGACACCGGGGAGCTGTTTTTT	CAISELAGEGGDTGELFF
TRBJ2-2	.	TRBV10-3	.	TGTGCCATCAACACAGGGGGGGAAGCCGGGGAGCTGTTTTTT	CAINTGGEAGELFF
TRBJ2-7	.	TRBV27	.	TGTGCCAGCAGTTTATCTGGGTCCAACGAGCAGTACTTC	CASSLSGSNEQYF
TRBJ2-7	.	TRBV27	.	TGTGCCAGCAGTTTCGGACAGGGAGGGAGCTACGAGCAGTACTTC	CASSFGQGGSYEQYF
TRBJ1-1	.	TRBV19	.	TGTGCCAGTAGTACCCCGGGCAGTGAAGCTTTCTTT	CASSTPGSEAFF
TRBJ2-4	TRBD2	TRBV5-1	.	TGCGCCAGCAGCTTGGGGTTAGCGGGAGTTATCGGCAAAAACATTCAGTACTTC	CASSLGLAGVIGKNIQYF
TRBJ2-3	.	TRBV27	once	TGTGCCAGCAGAAGGGGGGAAGATACGCAGTATTTT	CASRRGEDTQYF